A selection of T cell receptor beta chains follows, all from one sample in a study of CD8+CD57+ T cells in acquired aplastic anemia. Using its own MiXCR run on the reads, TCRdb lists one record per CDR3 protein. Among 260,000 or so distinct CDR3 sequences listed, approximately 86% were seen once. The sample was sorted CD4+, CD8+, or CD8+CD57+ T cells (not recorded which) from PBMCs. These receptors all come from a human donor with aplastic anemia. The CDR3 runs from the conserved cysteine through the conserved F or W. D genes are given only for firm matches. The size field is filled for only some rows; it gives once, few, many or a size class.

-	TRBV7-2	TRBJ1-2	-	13	CASSLLDQSGYTF	TGTGCCAGCAGCTTACTTGACCAGAGCGGCTACACCTTC
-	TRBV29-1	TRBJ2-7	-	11	CSVNRVDEEYF	TGCAGCGTTAACCGGGTCGATGAAGAGTACTTC
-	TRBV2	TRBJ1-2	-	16	CASGSGDTGLDYGDPF	TGTGCCAGCGGCTCAGGGGACACGGGTTTGGACTATGGCGACCCCTTC
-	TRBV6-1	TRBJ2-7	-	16	CASKRRGDRRPYEQYF	TGTGCCAGCAAGCGGCGGGGGGACAGGAGACCCTACGAGCAGTACTTC
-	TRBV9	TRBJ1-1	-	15	CASSLDQPQHIEAFF	TGTGCCAGCAGCCTGGATCAGCCCCAGCATATTGAAGCTTTCTTT
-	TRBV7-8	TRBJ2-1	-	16	CASSIPPGPDTDEQFF	TGTGCCAGCAGCATCCCGCCGGGACCGGATACGGATGAGCAGTTCTTC
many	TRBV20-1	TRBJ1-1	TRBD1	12	CSANYRGTEAFF	TGCAGTGCAAACTACAGGGGGACTGAAGCTTTCTTT
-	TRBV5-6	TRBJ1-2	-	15	CASSLVDRSNYGYTF	TGTGCCAGCAGCTTGGTTGACAGGTCAAACTATGGCTACACCTTC
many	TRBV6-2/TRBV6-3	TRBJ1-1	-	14	CASSSGIMNTEAFF	TGTGCCAGCAGTTCGGGGATTATGAACACTGAAGCTTTCTTT
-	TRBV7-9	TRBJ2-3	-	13	CASGFEGRGTQYF	TGTGCCAGCGGCTTCGAAGGCAGAGGTACGCAGTATTTT
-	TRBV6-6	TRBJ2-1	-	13	CASSSISGEEQFF	TGTGCCAGCAGTTCCATCTCCGGGGAGGAGCAGTTCTTC
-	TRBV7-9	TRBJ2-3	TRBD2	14	CASIFQRSGGTDEF	TGTGCCAGCATCTTTCAAAGAAGCGGGGGGACGGATGAGTTT
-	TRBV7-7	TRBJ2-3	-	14	CAPSLGGCTDTQSF	TGTGCCCCTAGCTTAGGGGGATGTACCGATACGCAGTCTTTT
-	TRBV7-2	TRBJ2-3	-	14	CASSWAVVDTQYFF	-
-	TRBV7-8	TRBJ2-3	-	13	CASSFGGAHTKYF	TGTGCCAGCAGCTTCGGGGGCGCACATACTAAGTATTTT
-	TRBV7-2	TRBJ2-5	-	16	CASSQGQDRFQETQYF	TGCGCCAGCAGCCAAGGCCAGGACAGATTCCAAGAGACCCAGTACTTC
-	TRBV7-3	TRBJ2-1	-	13	CASSFRRQETQFF	TGTGCCAGCAGCTTCCGAAGGCAAGAGACACAGTTCTTC
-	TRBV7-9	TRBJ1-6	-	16	CASSLAEGPYTQYLHF	TGTGCCAGCAGCTTAGCGGAAGGTCCCTATACTCAGTATCTCCACTTT
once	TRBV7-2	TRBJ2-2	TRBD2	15	CASSLEGGATGEYFF	TGTGCCAGCAGCTTAGAGGGAGGGGCCACCGGGGAGTATTTTTTT
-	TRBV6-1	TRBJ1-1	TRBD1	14	CATRGQGAGTEAFF	TGTGCCACCCGTGGACAGGGGGCTGGTACTGAAGCTTTCTTT
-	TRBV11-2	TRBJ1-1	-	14	CASSRGGGCTEAFF	TGTGCCAGCAGCCGGGGCGGAGGGTGCACTGAAGCTTTCTTT
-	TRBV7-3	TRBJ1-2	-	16	CASSCSGTWGETQYTF	TGTGCCAGCAGCTGTAGCGGGACTTGGGGAGAGACTCAGTACACCTTC
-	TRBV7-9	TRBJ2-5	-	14	CATSRGSSQGTDNF	TGTGCCACCAGCAGGGGCTCCAGCCAAGGGACGGACAACTTC
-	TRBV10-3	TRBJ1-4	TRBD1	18	CAISHSPQGAGTNEKPFF	TGTGCCATCAGTCATTCCCCCCAGGGGGCGGGAACTAATGAAAAACCGTTTTTT
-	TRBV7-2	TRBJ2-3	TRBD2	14	CASSLADDSCTMSF	TGTGCCAGCAGCCTAGCGGACGATTCGTGTACAATGAGCTTT
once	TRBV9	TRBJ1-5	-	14	CASSEWGSTQPQHF	TGTGCCAGCAGTGAGTGGGGTAGCACTCAGCCCCAGCATTTT
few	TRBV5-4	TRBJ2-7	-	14	CASSFTREDYEQYF	TGTGCCAGCAGCTTTACTAGGGAGGACTACGAGCAGTACTTC
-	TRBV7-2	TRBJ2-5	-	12	CASRLAGEAHYF	TGTGCCAGCCGCTTGGCAGGGGAGGCCCACTACTTC
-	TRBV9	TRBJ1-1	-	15	CASSPEGGEGTEAFF	TGTGCCAGCAGCCCAGAGGGGGGCGAAGGCACTGAAGCTTTCTTT
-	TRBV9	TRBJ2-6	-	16	CASGVAGNFRYYVLTF	TGTGCCAGCGGCGTAGCTGGGAACTTTCGGTACTACGTCCTGACTTTC
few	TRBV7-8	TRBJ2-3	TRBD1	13	CASGVGGSDTQYF	TGTGCCAGCGGGGTAGGGGGCAGTGATACGCAGTATTTT